The sequence of this TCR beta chain was determined in a study of CD8 T cells in ankylosing spondylitis (TCRdb year 2017). A note on the overall study: T cell receptor beta repertoires were profiled in healthy donors and ankylosing spondylitis patients so that disease-linked TCR variants could be found. The full study cohort comprised around 25 ankylosing spondylitis patients and some 100 healthy donors. Peripheral blood was sampled, and synovial fluid was additionally collected from ankylosing spondylitis patients. The research as a whole found: Blood from ankylosing spondylitis patients appeared to be characterized by a TCR beta motif made up of about 8 highly homologous amino acid variants. In peripheral blood, the disease-linked clones were found at relatively low frequencies and had a CD8+ phenotype. Significant enrichment of the disease-linked clones was reported in matched synovial fluid samples from ankylosing spondylitis patients. Some of the motif variants had been reported before in the synovial fluid and blood of reactive arthritis patients, a finding that suggests common disease-initiation mechanisms.

Sequenced on an Illumina HiSeq 2500. Quantitative 5'-RACE with molecular barcodes was used to prepare TCR beta libraries. Processing in the source paper ran as follows. A new computational method, built on a probabilistic model of VDJ rearrangement, was used to identify disease-linked TCR variants. The public reads were run again by TCRdb, first through fastp at Q25 and then through MiXCR, and only productive beta chains were kept. Every CDR3 protein is listed once, alongside the most common genes and DNA of its rows. For this entry, the V and J calls and clone size follow TCRdb and not the study's own pipeline. For this sample there are fewer than 200,000 distinct CDR3 sequences; about 18% appear just once. Approximately 7.8% of the sample comes from the top ten. There are many counts of this clonotype. The antigen it binds to is not known. Base qualities are not at hand, and no much larger clone is one base apart.

V and J are truncated by 4 bases and 6 bases respectively, leaving an intervening sequence of 9 bases. The CDR3 has 11 amino acids, counting the end cysteine and phenylalanine. Only the CDR3 portion is preserved as DNA: 33 bases, with reading frame beginning at the first base. The germline V gene (reference sequence) yields DFQATT for CDR1 and SNEGSKA for CDR2. The rearrangement joined TRBV20-1 to TRBJ1-1; the D gene remains uncertain. The source material was blood, either unsorted or a sorted T cell fraction (not recorded which). The sequence was obtained from a male donor with ankylosing spondylitis or in good health (not recorded which). The CDR3 region reads CSAILYPEAFF. DNA sequence: TGCAGTGCTATTCTGTACCCTGAAGCTTTCTTT.